The next 16 T cell receptor beta chains were all read from a single sample in a study of monozygotic twins with cystic fibrosis (dated by TCRdb to about 2021). The library was produced with the immunoSEQ multiplex PCR assay. This immuneACCESS table, as held by TCRdb, lists in-frame sequences with V and J called but not all clones. Of the missing ones, under half trace to an unresolved V gene in checked studies; the others have no known cause. Here the sample has about 22,000 clones; around nine tenths occur a single time. The ten largest account for 1% to 1.5% of the sample. The sequencing sample was made of blood. These receptors originate from a woman in her 30s with cystic fibrosis.

The chain is built from TRBV28 and TRBJ2-3, with D tentatively TRBD1 or TRBD2 (5 bases each). This CDR3 region has 17 residues. Germline V CDR1 and CDR2: MDHEN, SYDVKM. V was cut by 4 bases and J by 0 bases, with 17 bases left in between. CDR3 amino acids: CASSSPGPGESTDTQYF. The CDR3 DNA reads as TGTGCCAGCAGTTCCCCGGGGCCCGGGGAGAGCACAGATACGCAGTATTTT.

V and J are TRBV2 and TRBJ1-5; tentative D call: TRBD1 (6 bases). V shed 8 bases and J shed 2 bases, with 7 bases lying between them. The CDR3 loop spans 12 amino acids. Germline V gene data show CDR1 as SNHLY and CDR2 as FYNNEI. The CDR3: CASAGGNQPQHF. CDR3 nucleotides: TGTGCCAGCGCAGGGGGCAATCAGCCCCAGCATTTT.

The J gene is TRBJ2-1, the V gene TRBV11-2; TRBD2 matches at 10 bases. Germline CDR1 is SGHAT and CDR2 is FQNNGV. The CDR3 contains 14 residues. V shed 4 bases, J shed 9 bases, and the junction held 6 bases outside the gene matches. The DNA for the CDR3 is TGTGCCAGCAGCTCTCTAGCGGGGGATACTGAGCAGTTCTTC. Protein: CASSSLAGDTEQFF.

The CDR3 region is CSVRGKITYEQYF. The CDR3 nucleotides read TGCAGCGTGCGGGGGAAAATAACCTACGAGCAGTACTTC. The chain is built from TRBV29-1 and TRBJ2-7; TRBD2 matches 7 bases. The CDR3 has 13 amino acids. The trim removed 6 bases at V and 2 bases at J, leaving 7 bases unmatched. Looked up from germline, CDR1 is SQVTM and CDR2 is ANQGSEA.

V and J are TRBV7-9 and TRBJ1-5; D gene uncertain. The germline gives CDR1 SEHNR, CDR2 FQNEAQ (reference sequence). V lost 1 base, J lost 5 bases, and 3 bases lay in between. The CDR3 runs to 12 residues. The DNA of the CDR3 is TGTGCCAGCAGCTTAGGCGATCAGCCCCAGCATTTT. As protein: CASSLGDQPQHF.

The chain employs TRBV6-6 and TRBJ1-6, with unresolved D. Trimming removed 4 bases at V and 7 bases at J, with 5 bases between. The CDR3 runs to 12 residues. Germline lookup yields CDR1 MNHNY and CDR2 SVGAGI (reference sequence). CDR3 DNA: TGTGCCAGCAGTTCACCAAATTCACCCCTCCACTTT. It translates to CASSSPNSPLHF.

The CDR3 nucleotides are TGTGCCAGCAGTGAACGGGGGGCGTCCGGGTTTCCCTACGAGCAGTACTTC. Its translation: CASSERGASGFPYEQYF. This chain connects TRBV2 to TRBJ2-7; possible D gene TRBD2, 7 bases. CDR1 is SNHLY and CDR2 is FYNNEI in the germline V gene. The CDR3 covers 17 residues. Between the trimmed V and J ends, which lost 2 bases and 2 bases, there was a span of 19 bases.

This chain links TRBV21-1 with TRBJ1-2; the table's TRBD1 call for D was not verified on the DNA. TRBV21-1 represents a pseudogene. The CDR3 covers 15 residues. The CDR3 nucleotides read TGTGCCAGCAAAAAGATCTCCAGGGGGACCCGCGGCTACACCTTC. Amino acids: CASKKISRGTRGYTF.

Comment on this clone: A read error is likely, as this CDR3 ends without the conserved phenylalanine or tryptophan. It is unclear where the CDR3 begins or ends on the DNA, so no DNA is shown, and the CDR3 is as TCRdb lists it. The rearrangement uses TRBV6-1 and TRBJ2-4. The germline V gene has CDR1 MNHNS and CDR2 SASEGT. The CDR3 comprises 13 residues, both ends counted. CDR3 in amino acids: CASSEGAEFLRLL.

Remarks on this clone: The germline gene is not matched at one end of the junction; a read error may be the cause. The chain carries TRBV11-2 and TRBJ1-1; D call uncertain. This CDR3 is built from 12 residues. Per the germline V gene, CDR1 is SGHAT and CDR2 is FQNNGV. The CDR3 loop reads CVSSLAFTEAFF. CDR3 nucleotides: TGTGTCAGCAGCTTAGCTTTTACTGAAGCTTTCTTT. Full variable domain (rest looked up from reference TRBV11-2 and TRBJ1-1): EAGVAQSPRYKIIEKRQSVAFWCNPISGHATLYWYQQILGQGPKLLIQFQNNGVVDDSQLPKDRFSAERLKGVDSTLKIQPAKLEDSAVYLCVSSLAFTEAFFGQGTRLTVV.

The V call is TRBV5-6, the J call TRBJ2-1, with TRBD1 matching 7 bases. Germline values: CDR1 SGHDT, CDR2 YYEEEE. Unmatched junction bases numbered 6, after V lost 3 bases and J lost 3 bases. The CDR3 covers 15 residues. CDR3 nucleotide sequence: TGTGCCAGCAGCTCCCAGGGACAGAACTACAATGAGCAGTTCTTC. Protein: CASSSQGQNYNEQFF.

The chain employs TRBV28 and TRBJ2-7, with no clear D. Trimming shortened V by 6 bases and J by 1 base, and 19 bases separated the two germline ends. The germline V gene has CDR1 MDHEN and CDR2 SYDVKM. CDR3 length equals 16 residues. CDR3 region: CASSPVGRLESYEQYF. The CDR3 DNA sequence: TGTGCCAGCAGCCCCGTGGGCAGGTTGGAATCCTACGAGCAGTACTTC.

The chain joins TRBV30 to TRBJ2-2; D is possibly TRBD1 (5 bases). The CDR3 totals 13 residues. V lost 6 bases to trimming and J lost 6 bases, with 14 bases between them. From germline, CDR1 is GTSNPN and CDR2 SVGIG (reference sequence). Here the CDR3 DNA reads TGTGCCTGCCCTAAAGGGGCGGCCGGGGAGCTGTTTTTT. As protein: CACPKGAAGELFF.

The chain uses TRBV14 and TRBJ2-1; D is unresolved. In germline, CDR1 is SGHDN, CDR2 FVKESK. CDR3 size: 12 residues. V gave up 1 base and J gave up 9 bases, with 7 bases separating them. In DNA, the CDR3 is TGTGCCAGCAGCCAAGGGGGTGGTGAGCAGTTCTTC. It yields the protein CASSQGGGEQFF.

The chain combines TRBV23-1 with TRBJ2-3; 9 bases agree with TRBD2. TRBV23-1 is filed as an ORF, its function uncertain. The ends lost 6 bases at V and 3 bases at J; junction bases unmatched: 10. The CDR3 length is 16 residues. This CDR3 is CASRWGSLAGTDTQYF. CDR3 coding DNA: TGCGCCAGCAGATGGGGGAGTCTAGCGGGGACAGATACGCAGTATTTT.

The gene calls are TRBV27 and TRBJ2-1, with 9 nucleotides matching TRBD1. The V gene end was trimmed by 0 bases and the J gene end by 7 bases; junction bases not matched to a gene: 7. In germline, CDR1 is MNHEY, CDR2 SMNVEV (reference sequence). The CDR3 is 16 residues long. Written as DNA, the CDR3 is TGTGCCAGCAGTTTATCACGGACAGGGGTCTGGAATGAGCAGTTCTTC. Protein: CASSLSRTGVWNEQFF.